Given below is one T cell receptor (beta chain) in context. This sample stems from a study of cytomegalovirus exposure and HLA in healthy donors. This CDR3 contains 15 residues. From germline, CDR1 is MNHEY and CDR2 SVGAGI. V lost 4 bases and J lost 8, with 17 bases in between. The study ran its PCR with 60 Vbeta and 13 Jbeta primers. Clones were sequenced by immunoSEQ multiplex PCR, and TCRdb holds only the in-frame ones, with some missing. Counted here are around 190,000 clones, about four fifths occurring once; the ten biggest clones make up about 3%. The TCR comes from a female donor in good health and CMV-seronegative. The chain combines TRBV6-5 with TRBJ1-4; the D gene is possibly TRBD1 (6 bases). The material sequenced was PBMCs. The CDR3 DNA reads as TGTGCCAGCAGTTCTCTTCCAGGGGCCGGGGAAAAACTGTTTTTT. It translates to CASSSLPGAGEKLFF.